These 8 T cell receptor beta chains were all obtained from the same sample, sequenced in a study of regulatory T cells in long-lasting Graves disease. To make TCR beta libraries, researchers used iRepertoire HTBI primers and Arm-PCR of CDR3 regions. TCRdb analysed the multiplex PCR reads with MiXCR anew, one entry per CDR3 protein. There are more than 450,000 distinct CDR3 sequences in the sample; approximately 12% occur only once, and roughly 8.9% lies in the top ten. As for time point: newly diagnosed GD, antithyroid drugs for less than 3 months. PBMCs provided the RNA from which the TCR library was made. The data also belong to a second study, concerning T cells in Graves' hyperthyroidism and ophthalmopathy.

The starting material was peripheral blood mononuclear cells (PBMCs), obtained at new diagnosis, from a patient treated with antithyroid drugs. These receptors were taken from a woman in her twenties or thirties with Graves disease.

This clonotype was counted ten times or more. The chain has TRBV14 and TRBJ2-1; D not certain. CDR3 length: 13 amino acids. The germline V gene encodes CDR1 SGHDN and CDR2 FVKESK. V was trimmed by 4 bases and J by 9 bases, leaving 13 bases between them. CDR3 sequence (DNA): TGTGCCAGCAGCCGGGAACAGTTCGCTGAGCAGTTCTTC. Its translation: CASSREQFAEQFF.

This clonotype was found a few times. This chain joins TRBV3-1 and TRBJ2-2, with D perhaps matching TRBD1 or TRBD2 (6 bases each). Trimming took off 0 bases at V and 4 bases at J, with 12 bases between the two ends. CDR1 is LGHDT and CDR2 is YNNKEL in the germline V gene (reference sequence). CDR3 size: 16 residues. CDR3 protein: CASSQEGGLGTGELFF. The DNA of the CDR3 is TGTGCCAGCAGCCAAGAAGGGGGGCTGGGCACCGGGGAGCTGTTTTTT.

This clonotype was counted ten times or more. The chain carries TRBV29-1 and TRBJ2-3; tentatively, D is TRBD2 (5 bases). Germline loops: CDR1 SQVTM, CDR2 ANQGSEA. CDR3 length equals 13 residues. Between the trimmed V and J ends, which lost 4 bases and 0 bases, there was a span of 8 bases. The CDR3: CSVGWTSTDTQYF. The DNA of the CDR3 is TGCAGCGTTGGATGGACTAGCACAGATACGCAGTATTTT.

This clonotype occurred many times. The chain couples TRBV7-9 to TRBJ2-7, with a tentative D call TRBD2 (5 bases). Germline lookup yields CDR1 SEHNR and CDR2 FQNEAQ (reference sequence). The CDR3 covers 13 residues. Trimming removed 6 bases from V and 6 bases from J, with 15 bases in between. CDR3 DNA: TGTGCCAGCAGAGACGGAGGTGCTGGCGAGCAGTACTTC. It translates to CASRDGGAGEQYF.

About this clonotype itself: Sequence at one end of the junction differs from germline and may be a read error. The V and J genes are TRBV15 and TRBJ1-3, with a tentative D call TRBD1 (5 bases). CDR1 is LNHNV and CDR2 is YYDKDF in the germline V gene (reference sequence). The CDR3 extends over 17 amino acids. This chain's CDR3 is CATSRRSTRGSGSTIYF. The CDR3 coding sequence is TGTGCCACCAGCAGACGGTCCACGCGGGGCTCTGGAAGCACCATATATTTT.

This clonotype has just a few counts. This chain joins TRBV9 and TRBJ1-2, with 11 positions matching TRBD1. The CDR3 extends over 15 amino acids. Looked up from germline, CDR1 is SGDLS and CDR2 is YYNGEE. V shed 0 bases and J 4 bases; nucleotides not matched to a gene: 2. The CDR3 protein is CASSVEDRGPYGYTF. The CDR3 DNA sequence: TGTGCCAGCAGCGTAGAGGACAGGGGGCCCTATGGCTACACCTTC.

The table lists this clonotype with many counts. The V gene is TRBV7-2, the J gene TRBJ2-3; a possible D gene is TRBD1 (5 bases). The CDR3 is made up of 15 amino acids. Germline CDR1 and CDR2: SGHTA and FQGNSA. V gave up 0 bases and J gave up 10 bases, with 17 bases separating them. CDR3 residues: CASSLAGVMKDPQYF. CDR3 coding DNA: TGTGCCAGCAGCTTAGCAGGGGTAATGAAGGATCCGCAGTATTTT.

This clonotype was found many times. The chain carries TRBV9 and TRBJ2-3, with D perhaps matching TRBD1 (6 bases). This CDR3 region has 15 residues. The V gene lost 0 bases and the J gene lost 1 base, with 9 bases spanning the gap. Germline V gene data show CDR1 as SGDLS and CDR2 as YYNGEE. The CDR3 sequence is CASSVEGQRTDTQYF. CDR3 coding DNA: TGTGCCAGCAGCGTAGAAGGACAGCGCACAGATACGCAGTATTTT. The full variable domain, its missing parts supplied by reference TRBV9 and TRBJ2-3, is DSGVTQTPKHLITATGQRVTLRCSPRSGDLSVYWYQQSLDQGLQFLIQYYNGEERAKGNILERFSAQQFPDLHSELNLSSLELGDSALYFCASSVEGQRTDTQYFGPGTRLTVL.